These T cell receptor beta chains were read from a single sample in a study of shared clonotypes between healthy human individuals. Clones were sequenced by immunoSEQ multiplex PCR, and TCRdb holds only the in-frame ones, with some missing. The sample records some 1,100,000 clones, around 78% being singletons. Sequenced material: memory CD4+ T cells from PBMCs. The receptors stem from a man between 18 and 35 years old in good health. Some clones in this sample may be carry-over from other donors' samples. Each CDR3 is given with its conserved first and last residue. The D gene is left open where the match is weak. Rows give clone size only sometimes, using once, few, many, or a class for an expanded clone.

TRBD1 | TRBJ2-1 | . | TRBV2 | TGTGCCAATAACCAGGGACAGGGTAGTGGTGAGCAGTTCTTC | CANNQGQGSGEQFF
TRBD2 | TRBJ2-1 | . | TRBV27 | TGTGCCAGCAGTTCCCCGAGACTAGCGGGAAACTTCAATGAGCAGTTCTTC | CASSSPRLAGNFNEQFF
. | TRBJ1-3 | once | TRBV30 | TGTGCCTGGAGAGAGCAGGGCTCTGGAAACACCATATATTTT | CAWREQGSGNTIYF
. | TRBJ1-1 | . | TRBV18 | TGTGCCAGCTCACCCTCGGTGGATATGAACACTGAAGCTTTCTTT | CASSPSVDMNTEAFF
. | TRBJ1-1 | . | TRBV7-8 | TGTGCCAGCAGCTTAGCGAGCACTGAAGCTTTCTTT | CASSLASTEAFF
. | TRBJ2-5 | . | TRBV2 | TGTGCCAGCAGTGGGCCTCACATACCCGGGGAGACCCAGTACTTC | CASSGPHIPGETQYF
. | TRBJ1-6 | . | TRBV30 | TGTGCCTGGAGCCGGGAGGGGATCCGTAATTCACCCCTCCACTTT | CAWSREGIRNSPLHF
. | TRBJ1-1 | once | TRBV28 | TGTGCCAGCAGTTCTGAGATGACATATTCTGAAGCTTTCTTT | CASSSEMTYSEAFF
. | TRBJ1-1 | . | TRBV2 | TGTGCCAGCAGTTATACGGCCCAGAACACTGAAGCTTTCTTT | CASSYTAQNTEAFF
TRBD1 | TRBJ2-3 | . | TRBV18 | TGTGCCAGCTCGGACAGGGAATTATATGCAGATACGCAGTATTTT | CASSDRELYADTQYF
TRBD1 | TRBJ1-5 | . | TRBV19 | TGTGCCAGTAGTCGGGGGACAGGGGGAAATCAGCCCCAGCATTTT | CASSRGTGGNQPQHF
. | TRBJ2-1 | . | TRBV9 | TGTGCCAGCAGCGCCCAACCCGGGAGTTTCTACAATGAGCAGTTCTTC | CASSAQPGSFYNEQFF
TRBD2 | TRBJ2-3 | . | TRBV5-1 | TGCGCCAGCAGCTTGGGTAGCGGGAGTCCGCAGTATTTT | CASSLGSGSPQYF
. | TRBJ1-1 | . | TRBV7-8 | TGTGCCAGCAGCTTAGCCAGGCGTATGGGCACTGAAGCTTTCTTT | CASSLARRMGTEAFF
TRBD2 | TRBJ2-2 | . | TRBV2 | TGTGCCAGTAGCGGGATCCTGCCCGGGGAGCTGTTTTTT | CASSGILPGELFF
TRBD1 | TRBJ1-4 | . | TRBV7-9 | TGTGCCAGCAGTCACGACAGGGCTATCGGAAAACTGTTTTTT | CASSHDRAIGKLFF
TRBD1 | TRBJ1-5 | . | TRBV28 | TGTGCCAGCAGTTTGATGACAGGGCTTAGCAATCAGCCCCAGCATTTT | CASSLMTGLSNQPQHF
. | TRBJ2-7 | . | TRBV11-3 | TGTGCCAGCATGGGTGGCTCCCGCGCCGAGCAGTACTTC | CASMGGSRAEQYF
TRBD2 | TRBJ2-1 | . | TRBV4-1 | TGCGCCAGCAGCCCCGGGGCGTTTGGGAGGGACCCCTACAATGAGCAGTTCTTC | CASSPGAFGRDPYNEQFF
. | TRBJ2-1 | . | TRBV9 | TGTGCCAGCAGCCTAGCAGGGGTCTCCTCCTACAATGAGCAGTTCTTC | CASSLAGVSSYNEQFF
. | TRBJ1-1 | . | TRBV2 | TGTGCCAGCAGTCTCATAGACAGCACTGAAGCTTTCTTT | CASSLIDSTEAFF
. | TRBJ1-2 | few | TRBV19 | TGTGCCAGTAGCCGCCGGACATATGGCTACACCTTC | CASSRRTYGYTF
. | TRBJ1-4 | . | TRBV9 | TGTGCCAGCAGCGTAGCTTCGGGTGACAGTAATGAAAAACTGTTTTTT | CASSVASGDSNEKLFF
TRBD2 | TRBJ2-7 | . | TRBV27 | TGTGCCAGCAGTTTCTCTCGGACTAGCGGGATTTTCGAGCAGTACTTC | CASSFSRTSGIFEQYF